This T cell receptor beta chain stems from a study of early T cells in non-severe SARS-CoV-2 infection. Findings of the study overall: Private and CD4 specificities were missed by VDJdb matching, skewed to anti-spike CD8.

TCRdb independently ran MiXCR on the 5' RACE reads; one entry per CDR3 protein. Altogether about 92,000 distinct CDR3 sequences are present, roughly 17% being singletons, with the ten largest covering around 1.3%. The CDR3 sequence is 15 residues long. The trim removed 5 bases at V and 6 bases at J, leaving 9 bases unmatched. Germline V CDR1 and CDR2: LNHDA, SQIVND (reference sequence). This clonotype showed up just a few times. Its antigen is currently unknown. The chain uses TRBV19 and TRBJ1-5; 8 bases are a match to TRBD1. This receptor was obtained from an adult who was a healthcare worker with PCR-confirmed SARS-CoV-2 infection or an uninfected control (not recorded which). Sequences were obtained from whole blood. For the CDR3, the DNA is TGTGCCAGTAGTTACGGACAGGGCGGAAGTCAGCCCCAGCATTTT. It encodes CASSYGQGGSQPQHF.